Following are 14 T cell receptor beta chains from one sample sequenced in a study of OX40 agonist ivuxolimab in advanced cancers. Only in-frame clones appear in the TCRdb table, and some are missing; sequencing was by immunoSEQ multiplex PCR. The repertoire holds 72,000 or so clones, with about 90% as singletons. The sample consisted of CD4+ or CD8+ T cells sorted from blood, taken in a trial of the OX40 agonist ivuxolimab. The receptors come from an adult with an advanced solid tumor such as melanoma, head and neck, liver or kidney cancer.

V usage is TRBV5-6 and J usage is TRBJ2-1; 16 nucleotides line up with TRBD2. The CDR3 is made up of 18 amino acids. In germline, CDR1 is SGHDT, CDR2 YYEEEE. With 4 bases clipped from V and 1 base from J, the junction kept 5 bases outside the gene matches. The chain's CDR3 is CASSKGLAGGRSYNEQFF. DNA for the CDR3: TGTGCCAGCAGCAAGGGACTAGCGGGAGGGCGGTCCTACAATGAGCAGTTCTTC.

The rearrangement links TRBV25-1 to TRBJ2-6; a weak D match, TRBD1 (6 bases). Trimming took 7 bases from V and 3 from J, leaving 7 bases between them. The length of the CDR3 is 13 residues. The germline V gene has CDR1 MGHDK and CDR2 SYGVNS. CDR3 in amino acids: CASTGVGANVLTF. For the CDR3, the DNA is TGTGCCAGCACAGGGGTTGGGGCCAACGTCCTGACTTTC.

The chain uses TRBV5-1 and TRBJ1-3; D possibly corresponds to TRBD1 (5 bases). The V gene's germline CDR1 is SGHRS and CDR2 YFSETQ. This CDR3 contains 17 residues. V was clipped by 3 bases and J by 0 bases, with 16 bases between them. The CDR3 region is CASSWGLTDDSGNTIYF. For the CDR3, the DNA is TGCGCCAGCAGCTGGGGATTGACAGATGACTCTGGAAACACCATATATTTT.

The V call is TRBV7-2, the J call TRBJ2-7; the D gene is possibly TRBD2 (5 bases). Trimming left V 5 bases short and J 1 base short, with 18 bases between. The CDR3 contains 16 residues. Germline lookup yields CDR1 SGHTA and CDR2 FQGNSA. The CDR3 DNA sequence: TGTGCCAGCAGCCCTTCGGGTAGCGTGTCTTCCTACGAGCAGTACTTC. The encoded protein is CASSPSGSVSSYEQYF.

This CDR3 reads CASSSTTDTQYF. CDR3 nucleotides: TGTGCCAGCAGCTCCACCACAGATACGCAGTATTTT. The V gene is TRBV7-8, the J gene TRBJ2-3; D not certain. This CDR3 spans 12 amino acids. From germline, CDR1 is SGHVS and CDR2 FQNEAQ. V lost 4 bases to trimming and J lost 2 bases, with 4 bases between them.

The chain has TRBV7-2 and TRBJ2-1; D not resolved. V was trimmed by 3 bases and J by 4 bases, leaving 13 bases between them. Germline values: CDR1 SGHTA, CDR2 FQGNSA. The CDR3 loop spans 15 amino acids. The CDR3 bases are TGTGCCAGCAGCTTTTTAGGACGGACGTACAATGAGCAGTTCTTC. Protein: CASSFLGRTYNEQFF. The variable domain in full, completed from reference TRBV7-2 and TRBJ2-1, reads GAGVSQSPSNKVTEKGKDVELRCDPISGHTALYWYRQSLGQGLEFLIYFQGNSAPDKSGLPSDRFSAERTGGSVSTLTIQRTQQEDSAVYLCASSFLGRTYNEQFFGPGTRLTVL.

The V and J genes are TRBV5-1 and TRBJ2-7, with 9 bases that match TRBD1. Trimming at V came to 0 bases and at J to 5 bases, leaving 3 bases not matched to a gene. CDR3 length: 14 residues. Germline V gives CDR1 SGHRS, CDR2 YFSETQ. CDR3 nucleotide sequence: TGCGCCAGCAGCTTGGCGCGGACAGGGGACGAGCAGTACTTC. It yields the protein CASSLARTGDEQYF.

In its sample, this clone was seen a few times. The J gene is TRBJ2-3, the V gene TRBV18, with unresolved D. Germline V CDR1 and CDR2: KGHSH, LQKENI. V was trimmed by 3 bases and J by 4 bases, leaving 11 bases between them. There are 14 residues in the CDR3. The CDR3 loop is CASSPVSGSDTQYF. The DNA of the CDR3 is TGTGCCAGCTCACCGGTGTCAGGATCAGATACGCAGTATTTT.

The V and J genes are TRBV10-3 and TRBJ1-4; D not resolved. The CDR3 length is 13 residues. V lost 3 bases to trimming and J lost 7 bases, with 9 bases between them. Germline CDR1 is ENHRY and CDR2 is SYGVKD. The CDR3 coding sequence is TGTGCCATCAGTGAAAAGCTCCTTGAAAAACTGTTTTTT. Translating gives CAISEKLLEKLFF.

The chain recombines TRBV19 with TRBJ2-7; unclear D gene. The CDR3 is 15 amino acids. The germline V gene has CDR1 LNHDA and CDR2 SQIVND (reference sequence). V dropped 2 bases and J dropped 2 bases, with 13 bases sitting between them. CDR3 amino acids: CASSINSFGTYEQYF. Here the CDR3 DNA reads TGTGCCAGTAGTATAAATAGCTTTGGTACCTACGAGCAGTACTTC.

The rearrangement uses TRBV5-1 and TRBJ2-1; maybe TRBD1 (5 bases). The germline gives CDR1 SGHRS, CDR2 YFSETQ. This CDR3 comprises 14 residues. With 0 bases removed from V and 2 bases from J, the gap between germline ends came to 6 bases. Here the CDR3 DNA reads TGCGCCAGCAGCTTGGAGGGGCCCTACAATGAGCAGTTCTTC. Its protein is CASSLEGPYNEQFF.

The chain uses TRBV10-3 and TRBJ2-5, with TRBD1 as a possible D gene (5 bases). The CDR3 extends over 13 amino acids. Per the germline V gene, CDR1 is ENHRY and CDR2 is SYGVKD. Trimming left V 5 bases short and J 3 bases short, with 10 bases between. Written as DNA, the CDR3 is TGTGCCATCAGTCCCAGGGAAGAAGAGACCCAGTACTTC. This encodes CAISPREEETQYF.

The V and J genes are TRBV28 and TRBJ2-1; the match to TRBD2 covers 10 bases. From germline, CDR1 is MDHEN and CDR2 SYDVKM. This CDR3 is 15 amino acids long. The junction had 5 bases not matched to a gene; V was cut back by 6 bases and J by 3 bases. The CDR3 is CASRIAGGIYNEQFF. The CDR3 coding sequence is TGTGCCAGCAGGATAGCGGGGGGCATCTACAATGAGCAGTTCTTC.

The V gene is TRBV15, the J gene TRBJ1-3; D might be TRBD1 (5 bases). Looked up from germline, CDR1 is LNHNV and CDR2 is YYDKDF (reference sequence). V gave up 0 bases and J gave up 4 bases, with 13 bases separating them. There are 16 residues in the CDR3. CDR3 sequence (DNA): TGTGCCACCAGCAGAGATCTAGGAGGGGTAGGAAACACCATATATTTT. Encoded protein: CATSRDLGGVGNTIYF.